This T cell receptor beta chain was identified during a study of identical twins. TCRdb re-analysed the 5' RACE reads in MiXCR, keeping a single row per CDR3 protein. The data contain approximately 500,000 distinct CDR3 sequences, around 24% of them singletons. CDR3 length equals 15 residues. Germline lookup yields CDR1 SGHVS and CDR2 FNYEAQ. The trim removed 2 bases at V and 9 bases at J, leaving 7 bases unmatched. These data also featured in a second study, about T cells expressing NK-cell markers. That study adds: Six or seven donors showed dominant NKG2C+ clonotypes comprising roughly 1.0-7.5% of their CD8+ T cells.

The source is a woman aged 18-29 years in good health. The chain carries TRBV7-6 and TRBJ2-1; 10 bases line up with TRBD2. Source material: CD4+ T cells sorted from blood. CDR3 in amino acids: CASSLPSGRAVEQFF. Written as DNA, the CDR3 is TGTGCCAGCAGCTTACCCAGCGGGAGGGCCGTTGAGCAGTTCTTC.